One and the same sample provided the 27 T cell receptor beta chains below, sequenced in a study of T cell responses to AZD1222 COVID-19 vaccine. Using immunoSEQ multiplex PCR, the repertoire was profiled, and TCRdb retains in-frame clones only, with some absent. Of about 53,000 clones listed, about 88% are singletons. This material consisted of peripheral blood, taken on day 0 of AZD1222 vaccination. The receptors come from an adult in good health.

The rearrangement joins TRBV5-8 to TRBJ1-4, with D uncertain. Trimming took 0 bases from V and 8 from J, leaving 14 bases between them. The CDR3 spans 15 residues. Germline CDR1 SGHTS, CDR2 YDEGEE. CDR3 nucleotide sequence: TGTGCCAGCAGCTTGGTCCCAGGTACCGGCGAAAAACTGTTTTTT. It codes for CASSLVPGTGEKLFF.

The V gene is TRBV7-9, the J gene TRBJ1-4; no definite D call. Germline assignment: CDR1 SEHNR and CDR2 FQNEAQ (reference sequence). There are 13 residues in the CDR3. Trimming removed 0 bases from V and 7 bases from J, with 6 bases in between. The CDR3 loop is CASSLAAVEKLFF. For the CDR3, the DNA is TGTGCCAGCAGCTTAGCGGCAGTTGAAAAACTGTTTTTT.

This clone occurred a few times. The chain employs TRBV10-3 and TRBJ2-3; D is undetermined. The CDR3 runs to 14 residues. Germline V CDR1 and CDR2: ENHRY, SYGVKD. V lost 2 bases and J 2 bases, leaving 8 bases between the germline ends. CDR3 in amino acids: CAISEGGNTDTQYF. CDR3 DNA sequence: TGTGCCATCAGTGAGGGTGGTAACACAGATACGCAGTATTTT.

V gene TRBV24-1 combines with J gene TRBJ2-7; D not resolved. Trimming shortened V by 4 bases and J by 0 bases, and 3 bases separated the two germline ends. CDR1 is KGHDR and CDR2 is SFDVKD in the germline V gene. The CDR3 is 12 amino acids. CDR3 coding DNA: TGTGCCACCAGTGACAACTCCTACGAGCAGTACTTC. Protein: CATSDNSYEQYF.

The chain has TRBV7-8 and TRBJ2-4; D might be TRBD1 or TRBD2, each matching 7 bases. The CDR3 contains 15 residues. V lost 5 bases and J lost 6, with 17 bases in between. Germline V lookup: CDR1 SGHVS, CDR2 FQNEAQ. CDR3 sequence (DNA): TGTGCCAGCAGCGTGATCAGGGGGGGAGGAAACATTCAGTACTTC. Translation: CASSVIRGGGNIQYF.

The V call is TRBV7-2, the J call TRBJ2-1, with D maybe TRBD1 (5 bases). V dropped 4 bases and J dropped 10 bases, with 11 bases sitting between them. The CDR3 covers 12 residues. The germline V gene encodes CDR1 SGHTA and CDR2 FQGNSA. In nucleotides, the CDR3 is TGTGCCAGCAGCTCGCAGGGTGAGGAGCAGTTCTTC. The encoded protein is CASSSQGEEQFF.

The CDR3 sequence: CASSLRGLAGGEGNEQFF. DNA of the CDR3: TGTGCCAGCAGCTTAAGGGGACTAGCGGGAGGAGAGGGCAATGAGCAGTTCTTC. The rearrangement joins TRBV7-3 to TRBJ2-1, with TRBD2 identical over 15 bases. The J segment lost 6 bases and the V segment lost 1 base, leaving 7 bases of the junction unmatched. Per germline, CDR1 SGHTA and CDR2 FQGTGA. The CDR3 extends over 18 amino acids.

V usage is TRBV5-1 and J usage is TRBJ2-5, with 9 bases matching TRBD1. J lost 5 bases, V lost 7 bases, and 15 bases had no gene match. The V gene's germline CDR1 is SGHRS and CDR2 YFSETQ. CDR3 length: 16 residues. The CDR3 nucleotides read TGCGCCAGCGTCCCGGGACAGGGCCCAACCATCGAGACCCAGTACTTC. Its protein is CASVPGQGPTIETQYF. Together with reference TRBV5-1 and TRBJ2-5, the CDR3 gives the full variable domain: KAGVTQTPRYLIKTRGQQVTLSCSPISGHRSVSWYQQTPGQGLQFLFEYFSETQRNKGNFPGRFSGRQFSNSRSEMNVSTLELGDSALYLCASVPGQGPTIETQYFGPGTRLLVL.

As DNA, the CDR3 is TGCGCCAGCAGCTTGAGGGACAGGGCCAATGAGCAGTTCTTC. Translation gives CASSLRDRANEQFF. V is TRBV5-1 and J is TRBJ2-1; the match to TRBD1 covers 9 bases. This CDR3 spans 14 amino acids. The junction had 2 bases not matched to a gene; V was cut back by 1 base and J by 6 bases. Germline values: CDR1 SGHRS, CDR2 YFSETQ. Combining the CDR3 with reference TRBV5-1 and TRBJ2-1 gives the whole variable domain KAGVTQTPRYLIKTRGQQVTLSCSPISGHRSVSWYQQTPGQGLQFLFEYFSETQRNKGNFPGRFSGRQFSNSRSEMNVSTLELGDSALYLCASSLRDRANEQFFGPGTRLTVL.

Concerning this clone: It is likely a read error, because the conserved phenylalanine at the end of the CDR3 is missing. It is unclear where the CDR3 begins or ends on the DNA, so no DNA is shown, and the CDR3 is as TCRdb lists it. The chain combines TRBV27 with TRBJ1-5. The CDR3 sequence runs 8 residues, both termini included. Germline CDR1 is MNHEY and CDR2 is SMNVEV (reference sequence). CDR3 amino acids: CASSLPSD.

This chain joins TRBV11-2 and TRBJ2-7, with D hard to call. Trimming removed 8 bases at V and 5 bases at J, with 10 bases between. The germline CDR1 and CDR2 sequences are SGHAT and FQNNGV. CDR3 length: 11 residues. The CDR3 bases are TGTGCCAGCGTGGTGATGAACGAGCAGTACTTC. As protein: CASVVMNEQYF.

This chain uses TRBV4-2 with TRBJ2-4; D possibly uses TRBD1 or TRBD2 (5 bases each). The V end lost 0 bases, the J end lost 8 bases, and 14 bases lay between the germline ends. The CDR3 runs to 15 residues. Germline CDR1 LGHNA, CDR2 YNFKEQ. The chain's CDR3 is CASSQERPGRDIQYF. The CDR3 DNA sequence: TGTGCCAGCAGCCAAGAGCGGCCAGGGAGAGACATTCAGTACTTC.

This rearrangement joins TRBV6-2 or TRBV6-3 to TRBJ1-2; D is uncertain. V lost 0 bases, J lost 4 bases, and 6 bases lay in between. The CDR3 spans 13 residues. Germline-derived CDR1 and CDR2 are MNHEY and SVGEGT. The CDR3 nucleotides are TGTGCCAGCAGTTACTCTCACGGCTATGGCTACACCTTC. Its translation: CASSYSHGYGYTF.

This clone was counted a few times. The rearrangement uses TRBV1 and TRBJ1-1; the D call in the table, TRBD1, was not verified against the DNA. TRBV1 is marked as a pseudogene. The CDR3 runs 16 residues. The CDR3 here is CTSSPDPGGGGTEAFF. DNA for the CDR3: TGCACCAGCAGCCCCGATCCAGGGGGCGGCGGGACTGAAGCTTTCTTT.

The rearrangement links TRBV24-1 to TRBJ2-5, with 9 bases aligning to TRBD1. The junction had 5 bases not matched to a gene; V was cut back by 4 bases and J by 3 bases. CDR3 length: 15 residues. CDR1 is KGHDR, CDR2 SFDVKD, per germline. The CDR3 reads CATSDPGDREETQYF. As DNA, the CDR3 is TGTGCCACCAGTGACCCCGGGGACAGGGAAGAGACCCAGTACTTC.

Sample share makes this clone medium-sized. This chain joins TRBV7-8 and TRBJ2-2; unclear D gene. This CDR3 has 14 amino acids. V was cut by 6 bases and J by 1 base, with 9 bases left in between. CDR1 is SGHVS, CDR2 FQNEAQ, per germline. Here the CDR3 DNA reads TGTGCCAGCAGATCAGTGGGGAACACCGGGGAGCTGTTTTTT. Translating it yields CASRSVGNTGELFF.

The J gene is TRBJ1-2, the V gene TRBV7-2; D gene ambiguous. The CDR3 has 11 amino acids. Per the germline V gene, CDR1 is SGHTA and CDR2 is FQGNSA. With 5 bases removed from V and 8 bases from J, the gap between germline ends came to 9 bases. Here the CDR3 reads CASSRTRGYTF. The DNA of the CDR3 is TGTGCCAGCAGCCGGACCCGGGGCTACACCTTC. The full variable domain, in which reference TRBV7-2 and TRBJ1-2 provide the parts outside the CDR3, is GAGVSQSPSNKVTEKGKDVELRCDPISGHTALYWYRQSLGQGLEFLIYFQGNSAPDKSGLPSDRFSAERTGGSVSTLTIQRTQQEDSAVYLCASSRTRGYTFGSGTRLTVV.

The chain has TRBV4-2 and TRBJ2-6; D perhaps matches TRBD2 (6 bases). The germline V gene has CDR1 LGHNA and CDR2 YNFKEQ. The CDR3 is 15 residues long. V was cut by 4 bases and J by 0 bases, with 7 bases left in between. CDR3 region: CASSLRDSGANVLTF. The CDR3 region has the DNA TGTGCCAGCAGCCTGCGGGACTCTGGGGCCAACGTCCTGACTTTC.

This chain uses TRBV7-9 with TRBJ1-2; maybe TRBD1 (5 bases). Germline-derived CDR1 and CDR2 are SEHNR and FQNEAQ (reference sequence). The CDR3 consists of 13 residues. V lost 1 base to trimming and J lost 4 bases, with 7 bases between them. CDR3 DNA sequence: TGTGCCAGCAGCTTAGGACAGAGCTATGGCTACACCTTC. Its translation is CASSLGQSYGYTF.

Only a few counts were recorded for this clone. The V gene is TRBV28, the J gene TRBJ2-7; 16 nucleotides agree with TRBD2. Trimming at V came to 7 bases and at J to 1 base, leaving 7 bases not matched to a gene. The CDR3 is 17 residues long. From germline, CDR1 is MDHEN and CDR2 SYDVKM. For the CDR3, the DNA is TGTGCCAGCACCCCGGGACTAGCGGGAGGGAGTTCCTACGAGCAGTACTTC. The encoded protein is CASTPGLAGGSSYEQYF.

The chain joins TRBV5-1 to TRBJ1-6; a weak D match, TRBD1 (6 bases). V dropped 5 bases and J dropped 5 bases, with 14 bases sitting between them. This CDR3 is built from 15 residues. CDR1 is SGHRS and CDR2 is YFSETQ in the germline V gene. The CDR3 bases are TGCGCCAGCAGAAGCGGACAGTTGGATAATTCACCCCTCCACTTT. Its protein product is CASRSGQLDNSPLHF.

The V and J genes are TRBV30 and TRBJ1-3; D gene uncertain. The CDR3 consists of 12 residues. V dropped 2 bases and J dropped 7 bases, with 9 bases sitting between them. The germline gives CDR1 GTSNPN, CDR2 SVGIG (reference sequence). CDR3 protein: CAWSRLTNTIYF. The DNA of the CDR3 is TGTGCCTGGAGTCGTCTTACTAACACCATATATTTT.

V and J are TRBV6-5 and TRBJ2-1, with D uncertain. Germline V gives CDR1 MNHEY, CDR2 SVGAGI. CDR3 length equals 13 residues. Trimming removed 0 bases at V and 7 bases at J, with 7 bases between. The CDR3 here is CASSYSSRNEQFF. CDR3 in DNA: TGTGCCAGCAGTTACTCTAGTCGGAATGAGCAGTTCTTC.

The chain recombines TRBV5-6 with TRBJ1-6; unclear D gene. From germline, CDR1 is SGHDT and CDR2 YYEEEE. Trimming took 4 bases from V and 7 from J, leaving 12 bases between them. This CDR3 is 14 amino acids long. The CDR3 reads CASSIPRPNSPLHF. The DNA of the CDR3 is TGTGCCAGCAGCATCCCCCGGCCCAATTCACCCCTCCACTTT.

V usage is TRBV7-9 and J usage is TRBJ1-5; D ambiguous. Trimming took 2 bases from V and 5 from J, leaving 10 bases between them. The CDR3 spans 14 residues. The germline V gene has CDR1 SEHNR and CDR2 FQNEAQ (reference sequence). The CDR3 here is CASSLNGVHQPQHF. In DNA form, the CDR3 reads TGTGCCAGCAGCTTAAATGGGGTGCATCAGCCCCAGCATTTT.

The chain is built from TRBV30 and TRBJ2-5; D remains ambiguous. The V gene lost 0 bases and the J gene lost 5 bases, with 4 bases spanning the gap. Germline-derived CDR1 and CDR2 are GTSNPN and SVGIG (reference sequence). This CDR3 contains 11 residues. CDR3 region: CAWSVGETQYF. CDR3 coding DNA: TGTGCCTGGAGTGTGGGGGAGACCCAGTACTTC.

J is TRBJ1-4 and V is TRBV4-1; TRBD1 matches 7 bases. V dropped 4 bases and J dropped 4; count of bases not matched to a gene: 6. Germline V gene lookup returns CDR1 MGHRA and CDR2 YSYEKL. This CDR3 contains 15 residues. CDR3 sequence: CASSRGTVLNEKLFF. CDR3 bases: TGCGCCAGCAGCCGGGGGACAGTACTTAATGAAAAACTGTTTTTT.